This T cell receptor (beta chain) was documented in a study of blood T cell repertoires in COVID-19. Study information: Sites across the United States, Italy and Spain contributed samples from acute and convalescent COVID-19. T cells, B-cell-depleted T cells, or PBMCs supplied cDNA or gDNA.

Original analysis: Nucleated cell counts were estimated from reference gene primer amplification. The repertoire was sequenced with immunoSEQ multiplex PCR; TCRdb's copy has only in-frame clones and lacks some. That table gives V, J and clone size, and the DNA gave D and trimming. This table holds about 130,000 clones, 70% to 90% found once. Sequenced sample: peripheral blood. This TCR was recovered from a woman over 75 with acute or convalescent COVID-19.

The CDR3 here is CASSWTGGADTQYF. CDR3 sequence (DNA): TGTGCCAGCAGCTGGACAGGGGGGGCGGATACGCAGTATTTT. This rearrangement joins TRBV11-2 to TRBJ2-3; 10 bases are a match to TRBD1. With V trimmed by 4 bases and J by 6 bases, 4 bases remained unmatched. From germline, CDR1 is SGHAT and CDR2 FQNNGV. This CDR3 has 14 amino acids.